Below are 20 T cell receptor beta chains sequenced from a single sample in a study of cytomegalovirus exposure and HLA in healthy donors (dated by TCRdb to about 2017). The library relied on the immunoSEQ multiplex PCR assay. The multiplex PCR relied on a mix of 60 forward primers for TCR Vbeta segments and 13 reverse primers for TCR Jbeta segments. TCRdb holds this immuneACCESS table with in-frame rearrangements only. Some clones are missing; in checked studies, unresolved V genes explain under half, and the rest has no known cause. This sample has fewer than 250,000 clones in its table, and around 81% of those were observed once. 10% to 13% of the sample lies in the top ten. Sequencing was carried out using PBMCs. The origin of the receptors is a woman in her forties or fifties in good health and CMV-seropositive.

This chain connects TRBV5-1 to TRBJ1-2; D perhaps matches TRBD1 (5 bases). The CDR3 has 15 residues. Trimming left V 1 base short and J 4 bases short, with 14 bases between. CDR1 is SGHRS and CDR2 is YFSETQ in the germline V gene. As DNA, the CDR3 is TGCGCCAGCAGCTTGCAGACAGCTTACTTCTATGGCTACACCTTC. Translated, it gives CASSLQTAYFYGYTF.

This rearrangement joins TRBV2 to TRBJ1-5; perhaps TRBD1 as D (5 bases). Germline V gene data show CDR1 as SNHLY and CDR2 as FYNNEI. The CDR3 spans 14 residues. V shed 7 bases and J shed 6 bases, with 16 bases lying between them. Written as DNA, the CDR3 is TGTGCCAGCACCGAAAGGACAAGTAGTCAGCCCCAGCATTTT. It encodes CASTERTSSQPQHF.

The V gene is TRBV7-9, the J gene TRBJ2-5; 8 positions match TRBD2. From germline, CDR1 is SEHNR and CDR2 FQNEAQ (reference sequence). This CDR3 has 14 amino acids. V dropped 1 base and J dropped 3; count of bases not matched to a gene: 1. CDR3 DNA sequence: TGTGCCAGCAGCTTAGACGGGGGGGAAGAGACCCAGTACTTC. Translation: CASSLDGGEETQYF.

The rearrangement uses TRBV19 and TRBJ1-2; TRBD1 might be the D (6 bases). The CDR3 sequence is 12 residues long. Trimming cost V 7 bases and J 5 bases, with 11 bases left between them. Germline loops: CDR1 LNHDA, CDR2 SQIVND (reference sequence). The CDR3 DNA reads as TGTGCCAGTACGGAACAGGGATATGGCTACACCTTC. The encoded protein is CASTEQGYGYTF.

V gene TRBV7-2 combines with J gene TRBJ2-7; 7 nucleotides agree with TRBD1. The CDR3 runs to 13 residues. Germline trimming cut 7 bases from V and 6 bases from J; bases unmatched to any gene: 9. Germline CDR1 reads SGHTA; CDR2 reads FQGNSA. The chain's CDR3 is CASIQQGPGEQYF. CDR3 in DNA: TGTGCCAGCATCCAACAGGGGCCGGGCGAGCAGTACTTC.

This rearrangement joins TRBV7-3 to TRBJ1-2; D possibly corresponds to TRBD1 (5 bases). Germline CDR1 and CDR2: SGHTA and FQGTGA. The CDR3 contains 14 residues. V was clipped by 5 bases and J by 4 bases, with 14 bases between them. CDR3: CASSPGPYPYGYTF. As DNA, the CDR3 is TGTGCCAGCAGCCCAGGGCCGTACCCCTATGGCTACACCTTC.

V is TRBV28 and J is TRBJ2-1; TRBD2 matches 8 bases. V dropped 5 bases and J dropped 7; count of bases not matched to a gene: 13. Germline values: CDR1 MDHEN, CDR2 SYDVKM. The CDR3 loop spans 16 amino acids. The CDR3 here is CASSAAGGEGMNEQFF. The CDR3 DNA is TGTGCCAGCAGTGCCGCGGGGGGCGAAGGAATGAATGAGCAGTTCTTC.

The rearrangement uses TRBV4-3 and TRBJ2-1, with 9 nucleotides matching TRBD2. The CDR3 runs to 16 residues. The V and J ends lost 3 bases and 4 bases, in that order; junction bases with no gene match: 7. The V gene's germline CDR1 is LGHNA and CDR2 YSLEER. The CDR3 DNA reads as TGCGCCAGCAGCCAGGCGGGGGGGGGCACGTACAATGAGCAGTTCTTC. It yields the protein CASSQAGGGTYNEQFF.

This clone has a single count. The rearrangement joins TRBV2 to TRBJ2-7, with 8 positions matching TRBD1. V was clipped by 0 bases and J by 4 bases; unmatched bases: 8. The CDR3 has 16 amino acids. In germline, CDR1 is SNHLY, CDR2 FYNNEI. CDR3 bases: TGTGCCAGCAGTGAAGCGCTAACAGGGGGAGTGTACGAGCAGTACTTC. Translating it yields CASSEALTGGVYEQYF.

This chain uses TRBV6-5 with TRBJ1-4, with D possibly TRBD1 on 6 matching bases. Trimming left V 4 bases short and J 10 bases short, with 19 bases between. CDR1 is MNHEY, CDR2 SVGAGI, per germline. The CDR3 runs to 15 residues. The CDR3 DNA reads as TGTGCCAGCAGTTCGAGGGGGACACCGCTGCGAAAACTGTTTTTT. Protein sequence: CASSSRGTPLRKLFF.

V gene TRBV2 combines with J gene TRBJ2-2; tentative D call: TRBD1 (5 bases). Germline CDR1 and CDR2: SNHLY and FYNNEI. V gave up 2 bases and J gave up 4 bases, with 14 bases separating them. The CDR3 is made up of 16 amino acids. CDR3 coding DNA: TGTGCCAGCAGTGAATTCCAGGGTGTACGCACCGGGGAGCTGTTTTTT. This gives the protein CASSEFQGVRTGELFF.

This clone was seen a few times. The V gene is TRBV15, the J gene TRBJ1-5; no reliable D call. Per germline, CDR1 LNHNV and CDR2 YYDKDF (reference sequence). Between the trimmed V and J ends, which lost 0 bases and 7 bases, there was a span of 13 bases. This CDR3 spans 15 amino acids. The CDR3: CATSRDRGVGQPQHF. The CDR3 nucleotides read TGTGCCACCAGCAGAGATCGGGGAGTAGGCCAGCCCCAGCATTTT.

This sequence joins TRBV27 and TRBJ1-2; possible D gene TRBD1, 6 bases. Germline V gene lookup returns CDR1 MNHEY and CDR2 SMNVEV (reference sequence). V was trimmed by 10 bases and J by 6 bases, leaving 18 bases between them. This CDR3 has 13 amino acids. The CDR3 here is CATTDGGANGYTF. The CDR3 DNA reads TGTGCCACCACCGACGGGGGGGCAAATGGCTACACCTTC.

V and J are TRBV5-5 and TRBJ1-3; D is uncertain. This CDR3 region has 12 residues. V lost 5 bases and J 2 bases, leaving 5 bases between the germline ends. Germline loops: CDR1 SGHKS, CDR2 YYEKEE (reference sequence). The CDR3 is CASSYAGNTIYF. The CDR3 DNA reads as TGTGCCAGCAGTTATGCTGGAAACACCATATATTTT. Based on the CDR3 plus reference TRBV5-5 and TRBJ1-3, the full variable domain is DAGVTQSPTHLIKTRGQQVTLRCSPISGHKSVSWYQQVLGQGPQFIFQYYEKEERGRGNFPDRFSARQFPNYSSELNVNALLLGDSALYLCASSYAGNTIYFGEGSWLTVV.

Turning to this clone: Its ends do not fully match the called genes, so a read error is possible. The chain joins TRBV2 to TRBJ1-6; D may be TRBD1 (6 bases). This CDR3 spans 15 amino acids. Germline V gene lookup returns CDR1 SNHLY and CDR2 FYNNEI. The CDR3 here is CASSEWPLSGGHKNF. The CDR3 nucleotides are TGTGCCAGCAGTGAATGGCCTCTCTCGGGGGGACACAAGAACTTT.

The gene calls are TRBV7-2 and TRBJ1-1; no definite D call. CDR3 size: 14 residues. Trimming took off 3 bases at V and 5 bases at J, with 13 bases between the two ends. Germline CDR1 reads SGHTA; CDR2 reads FQGNSA. The CDR3 DNA reads TGTGCCAGCAGCTTCTCAGGCCGGGGAACTGAAGCTTTCTTT. Translating it yields CASSFSGRGTEAFF.

The V call is TRBV11-2, the J call TRBJ1-2; D is perhaps TRBD1 (6 bases). CDR1 and CDR2 (germline): SGHAT, FQNNGV. This CDR3 contains 13 residues. V gave up 3 bases and J gave up 9 bases, with 14 bases separating them. The CDR3 sequence is CASSFTDSGRYTF. The CDR3 coding sequence is TGTGCCAGCAGCTTCACGGACAGCGGACGCTACACCTTC.

This sequence joins TRBV28 and TRBJ1-1, with D perhaps matching TRBD1 (5 bases). Germline V gives CDR1 MDHEN, CDR2 SYDVKM. CDR3 size: 18 residues. The V end was cut by 3 bases, the J end by 0 bases, with 20 bases between. CDR3 sequence reads: CASSFIWEVGGMNTEAFF. CDR3 bases: TGTGCCAGCAGTTTTATTTGGGAGGTCGGGGGGATGAACACTGAAGCTTTCTTT. Based on the CDR3 plus reference TRBV28 and TRBJ1-1, the full variable domain is DVKVTQSSRYLVKRTGEKVFLECVQDMDHENMFWYRQDPGLGLRLIYFSYDVKMKEKGDIPEGYSVSREKKERFSLILESASTNQTSMYLCASSFIWEVGGMNTEAFFGQGTRLTVV.

J is TRBJ2-1 and V is TRBV28; 9 nucleotides agree with TRBD1. Germline V gene lookup returns CDR1 MDHEN and CDR2 SYDVKM. V lost 5 bases to trimming and J lost 7 bases; unmatched junction nucleotides: 12. This CDR3 is built from 16 residues. Here the CDR3 reads CASSPQGTGSRNEQFF. The CDR3 DNA reads TGTGCCAGCAGTCCCCAGGGGACAGGGTCAAGAAATGAGCAGTTCTTC.

V gene TRBV5-4 combines with J gene TRBJ1-2; the D is unclear. This CDR3 is built from 13 residues. With 4 bases removed from V and 5 bases from J, the gap between germline ends came to 12 bases. The germline V gene encodes CDR1 SGHNT and CDR2 YYREEE (reference sequence). CDR3 nucleotide sequence: TGTGCCAGCAGCCAAATTGAGAGTTATGGCTACACCTTC. This translates into CASSQIESYGYTF.